One sample yielded the 16 T cell receptor beta chains listed below, sequenced in a study of beta chain features in type 1 diabetes. Expressed TCRB transcripts were sequenced because the entire RNA isolate underwent reverse transcription. TCRdb keeps only in-frame clones here, not all; method: immunoSEQ multiplex PCR. Of around 450,000 clones listed, 11% were seen once; the top ten hold 0.035% to 0.05%. The specimen was naive CD4+ T cells from blood. The source is a woman aged 18-29 years in good health.

This chain connects TRBV9 to TRBJ2-5; D gene uncertain. The CDR3 totals 12 residues. CDR1 and CDR2 from the germline V gene are SGDLS and YYNGEE. V was cut by 2 bases and J by 7 bases, with 9 bases left in between. This CDR3 reads CASSVAFGTQYF. The CDR3, as DNA: TGTGCCAGCAGCGTGGCCTTTGGGACCCAGTACTTC.

The rearrangement links TRBV4-1 to TRBJ2-1; D may be TRBD2 (5 bases). The ends were cut back, 1 base at V and 3 bases at J, with 16 bases in the middle. Germline values: CDR1 MGHRA, CDR2 YSYEKL. CDR3 length: 17 residues. DNA for the CDR3: TGCGCCAGCAGCCAAGTTGGAAGGACTCGTTTCTACAATGAGCAGTTCTTC. Translated, it gives CASSQVGRTRFYNEQFF.

This chain connects TRBV7-2 to TRBJ2-6; TRBD1 matches at 9 bases. Unmatched junction bases numbered 9, after V lost 4 bases and J lost 2 bases. Germline-derived CDR1 and CDR2 are SGHTA and FQGNSA. This CDR3 has 18 residues. CDR3 sequence reads: CASSSPGQGGTGANVLTF. The CDR3 DNA sequence: TGTGCCAGCAGCTCACCGGGACAGGGAGGTACTGGGGCCAACGTCCTGACTTTC.

This clone was detected a few times. The genes are TRBV29-1 and TRBJ2-5; 16 nucleotides line up with TRBD2. Germline assignment: CDR1 SQVTM and CDR2 ANQGSEA. The CDR3 spans 17 residues. Trimming cost V 3 bases and J 1 base; bases outside gene matches: 5. CDR3 in DNA: TGCAGCGTTGACGGGACTAGCGGGAGGGGCTTCCAAGAGACCCAGTACTTC. Encoded protein: CSVDGTSGRGFQETQYF.

The V gene is TRBV7-7, the J gene TRBJ2-1; unclear D gene. CDR3 length equals 14 residues. Germline V gene sequence: CDR1 SSHAT, CDR2 FNYEAQ (reference sequence). V lost 1 base and J 6 bases, leaving 10 bases between the germline ends. Here the CDR3 DNA reads TGTGCCAGCAGCTTAGGGGTAGCTGCCAATGAGCAGTTCTTC. As protein: CASSLGVAANEQFF.

CDR3 amino acids: CASSAGTGGYGYTF. The CDR3, as DNA: TGTGCCAGCAGCGCCGGGACAGGGGGCTATGGCTACACCTTC. This sequence joins TRBV7-8 and TRBJ1-2, with TRBD1 matching 11 bases. J was trimmed by 4 bases and V by 5 bases; bases with no gene match: 3. This CDR3 has 14 amino acids. Germline assignment: CDR1 SGHVS and CDR2 FQNEAQ. Supplemented by reference TRBV7-8 and TRBJ1-2, the full variable domain reads GAGVSQSPRYKVAKRGQDVALRCDPISGHVSLFWYQQALGQGPEFLTYFQNEAQLDKSGLPSDRFFAERPEGSVSTLKIQRTQQEDSAVYLCASSAGTGGYGYTFGSGTRLTVV.

In its sample, this clone was seen a few times. This sequence joins TRBV27 and TRBJ2-5, with D perhaps matching TRBD1 (5 bases). CDR1 is MNHEY and CDR2 is SMNVEV in the germline V gene (reference sequence). The CDR3 totals 12 residues. Trimming shortened V by 6 bases and J by 3 bases, and 8 bases separated the two germline ends. This chain's CDR3 is CASRAREETQYF. The CDR3 DNA reads as TGTGCCAGCAGGGCCAGGGAAGAGACCCAGTACTTC.

V gene TRBV6-5 combines with J gene TRBJ2-3; the match to TRBD1 covers 10 bases. V shed 6 bases and J 5 bases; nucleotides not matched to a gene: 8. The CDR3 length is 15 residues. Germline loops: CDR1 MNHEY, CDR2 SVGAGI. This CDR3 reads CASSSGTGVEDTQYF. In DNA, the CDR3 is TGTGCCAGCAGCTCCGGGACAGGGGTGGAAGATACGCAGTATTTT.

The chain carries TRBV13 and TRBJ2-3; 8 bases fit TRBD1. The germline V gene has CDR1 PRHDT and CDR2 FYEKMQ (reference sequence). The length of the CDR3 is 15 residues. Trimming took 2 bases from V and 3 from J; bases not matched to a gene: 4. In nucleotides, the CDR3 is TGTGCCAGCAGCTTACAGGGGGCGCGGACAGATACGCAGTATTTT. Translating gives CASSLQGARTDTQYF.

This clone was picked up a small number of times. V and J are TRBV27 and TRBJ1-5; 9 bases match TRBD1. The V gene end was trimmed by 4 bases and the J gene end by 4 bases; junction bases not matched to a gene: 8. This CDR3 region has 16 residues. Germline loops: CDR1 MNHEY, CDR2 SMNVEV (reference sequence). In DNA, the CDR3 is TGTGCCAGCAGTTATCGCACAGGGGGCTCGAATCAGCCCCAGCATTTT. It translates to CASSYRTGGSNQPQHF.

This chain joins TRBV2 and TRBJ1-5; D unclear. V lost 0 bases and J lost 7, with 16 bases in between. The CDR3 has 16 amino acids. Germline CDR1 reads SNHLY; CDR2 reads FYNNEI. The CDR3 sequence: CASSEALMGLRQPQHF. CDR3 DNA: TGTGCCAGCAGTGAAGCGCTTATGGGGTTGCGGCAGCCCCAGCATTTT.

This chain uses TRBV7-2 with TRBJ2-6; no clear D gene. This CDR3 is 14 amino acids long. Looked up from germline, CDR1 is SGHTA and CDR2 is FQGNSA. Trimming cost V 5 bases and J 0 bases, with 5 bases left between them. CDR3: CASSRASGANVLTF. DNA of the CDR3: TGTGCCAGCAGCCGAGCCTCTGGGGCCAACGTCCTGACTTTC.

This clone was seen a few times. V usage is TRBV7-9 and J usage is TRBJ1-5; D is ambiguous. Germline CDR1 and CDR2: SEHNR and FQNEAQ (reference sequence). Trimming shortened V by 7 bases and J by 3 bases, and 10 bases separated the two germline ends. The CDR3 has 13 residues. The chain's CDR3 is CASTPQHNQPQHF. The CDR3 DNA is TGTGCCAGCACCCCACAACACAATCAGCCCCAGCATTTT. The whole variable domain, remainder taken from reference TRBV7-9 and TRBJ1-5, is DTGVSQNPRHKITKRGQNVTFRCDPISEHNRLYWYRQTLGQGPEFLTYFQNEAQLEKSRLLSDRFSAERPKGSFSTLEIQRTEQGDSAMYLCASTPQHNQPQHFGDGTRLSIL.

The chain joins TRBV7-2 to TRBJ1-4; D might be TRBD1 (5 bases). Trimming took 1 base from V and 7 from J, leaving 10 bases between them. From germline, CDR1 is SGHTA and CDR2 FQGNSA. The CDR3 is 14 amino acids. Here the CDR3 reads CASSLGTPIEKLFF. CDR3 in DNA: TGTGCCAGCAGCTTAGGGACACCAATTGAAAAACTGTTTTTT.

V and J are TRBV10-3 and TRBJ2-1; 14 nucleotides agree with TRBD2. The CDR3 consists of 18 residues. Germline assignment: CDR1 ENHRY and CDR2 SYGVKD. The J segment lost 0 bases and the V segment lost 5 bases, leaving 6 bases of the junction unmatched. DNA of the CDR3: TGTGCCATCAGTTGGGGTGGGACTAGCGGGAGCTCCTACAATGAGCAGTTCTTC. It codes for CAISWGGTSGSSYNEQFF.

Only a few counts were recorded for this clone. V and J are TRBV7-2 and TRBJ1-2; D uncertain. CDR3 size: 13 residues. V was shortened by 8 bases and J by 2 bases, with 12 bases between the two germline ends. Germline CDR1 reads SGHTA; CDR2 reads FQGNSA. CDR3 in amino acids: CASRPWNNYGYTF. DNA for the CDR3: TGTGCCAGCCGTCCCTGGAACAACTATGGCTACACCTTC.